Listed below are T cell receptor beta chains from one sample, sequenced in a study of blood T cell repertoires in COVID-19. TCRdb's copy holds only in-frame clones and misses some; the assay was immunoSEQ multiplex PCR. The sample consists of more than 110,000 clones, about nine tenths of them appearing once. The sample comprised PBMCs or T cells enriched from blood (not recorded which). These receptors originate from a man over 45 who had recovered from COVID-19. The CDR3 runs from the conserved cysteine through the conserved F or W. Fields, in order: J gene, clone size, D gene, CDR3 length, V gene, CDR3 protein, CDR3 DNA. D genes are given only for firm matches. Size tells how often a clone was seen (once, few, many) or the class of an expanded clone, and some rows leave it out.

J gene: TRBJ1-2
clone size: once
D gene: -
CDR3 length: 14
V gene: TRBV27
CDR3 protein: CASSDRNLNYGYTF
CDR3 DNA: TGTGCCAGCTCTGACAGGAACTTAAACTATGGCTACACCTTC

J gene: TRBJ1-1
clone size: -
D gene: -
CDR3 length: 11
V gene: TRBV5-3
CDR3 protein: CARSLSIEAFF
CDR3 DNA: TGTGCCAGAAGCTTGTCTATTGAAGCTTTCTTT

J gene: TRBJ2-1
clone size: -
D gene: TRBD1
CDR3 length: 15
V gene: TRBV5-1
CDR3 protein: CASSLGGQVYNEQFF
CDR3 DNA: TGCGCCAGCAGCTTGGGGGGACAGGTGTACAATGAGCAGTTCTTC

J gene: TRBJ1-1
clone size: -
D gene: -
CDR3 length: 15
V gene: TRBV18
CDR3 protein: CASSPLDRLNTEAFF
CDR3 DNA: TGTGCCAGCTCACCCCTCGACAGGCTGAACACTGAAGCTTTCTTT

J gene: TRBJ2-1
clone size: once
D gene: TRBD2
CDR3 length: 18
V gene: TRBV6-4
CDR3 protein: CASSRLAGVLSSYNEQFF
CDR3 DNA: TGTGCCAGCAGTAGACTAGCGGGGGTACTAAGCTCCTACAATGAGCAGTTCTTC

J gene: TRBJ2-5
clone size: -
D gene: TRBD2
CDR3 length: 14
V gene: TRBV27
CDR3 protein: CASRKYGLEETQYF
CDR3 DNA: TGTGCCAGCAGAAAATACGGACTAGAAGAGACCCAGTACTTC

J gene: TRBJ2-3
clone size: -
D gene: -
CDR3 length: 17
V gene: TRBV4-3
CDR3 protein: CASSQDLPPRPTDTQYF
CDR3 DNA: TGCGCCAGCAGCCAAGATTTGCCTCCTAGACCCACAGATACGCAGTATTTT

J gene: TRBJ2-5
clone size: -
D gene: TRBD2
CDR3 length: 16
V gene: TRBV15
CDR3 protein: CATSRNRGPGGKTQYF
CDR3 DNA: TGTGCCACCAGCAGAAACCGGGGCCCCGGGGGGAAGACCCAGTACTTC

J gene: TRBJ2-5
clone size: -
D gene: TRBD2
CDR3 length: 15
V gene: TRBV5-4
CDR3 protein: CASSRTSGAGETQYF
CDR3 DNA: TGTGCCAGCAGCCGGACTAGCGGAGCTGGAGAGACCCAGTACTTC

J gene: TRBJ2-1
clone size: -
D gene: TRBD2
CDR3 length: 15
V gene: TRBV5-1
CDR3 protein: CASEPGTSGTNEQFF
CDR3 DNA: TGCGCCAGCGAACCTGGGACTAGCGGGACCAATGAGCAGTTCTTC

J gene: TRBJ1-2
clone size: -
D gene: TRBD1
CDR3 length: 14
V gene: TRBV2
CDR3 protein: CASRADRVIGGYTF
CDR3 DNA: TGTGCCAGCAGAGCGGACAGGGTGATAGGAGGCTACACCTTC

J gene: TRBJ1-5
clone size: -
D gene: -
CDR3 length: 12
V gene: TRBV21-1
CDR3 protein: CASSKGGEPQHF
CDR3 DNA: TGTGCCAGCAGCAAAGGAGGTGAGCCCCAGCATTTT

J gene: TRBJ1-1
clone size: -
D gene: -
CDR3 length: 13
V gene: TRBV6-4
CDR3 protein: CASSDGRGTEAFF
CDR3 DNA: TGTGCCAGCAGTGACGGCAGGGGAACTGAAGCTTTCTTT

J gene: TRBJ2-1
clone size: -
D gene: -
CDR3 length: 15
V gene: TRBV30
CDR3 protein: CAWSSKDTLGDEQFF
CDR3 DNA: TGTGCCTGGAGTTCCAAGGACACCCTTGGCGATGAGCAGTTCTTC

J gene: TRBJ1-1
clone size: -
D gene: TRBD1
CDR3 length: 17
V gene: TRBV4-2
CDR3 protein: CASSLRQGASMNTEAFF
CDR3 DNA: TGTGCCAGCAGCCTTCGCCAGGGGGCGTCCATGAACACTGAAGCTTTCTTT

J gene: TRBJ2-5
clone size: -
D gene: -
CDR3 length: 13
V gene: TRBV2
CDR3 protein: CASSSNSQETQYF
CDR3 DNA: TGTGCCAGCAGTTCTAATTCCCAAGAGACCCAGTACTTC

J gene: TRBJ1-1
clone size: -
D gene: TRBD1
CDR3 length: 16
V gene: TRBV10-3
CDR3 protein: CAISESRTGGNTEAFF
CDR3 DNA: TGTGCCATCAGTGAGTCAAGGACAGGGGGGAACACTGAAGCTTTCTTT

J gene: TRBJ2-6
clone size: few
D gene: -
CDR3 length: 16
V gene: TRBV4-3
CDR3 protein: CASSQDLSSGANVLTF
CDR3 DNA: TGCGCCAGCAGCCAAGATCTGAGCTCTGGGGCCAACGTCCTGACTTTC

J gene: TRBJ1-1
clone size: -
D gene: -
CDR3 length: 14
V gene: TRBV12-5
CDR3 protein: CASAWEGGSTEAFF
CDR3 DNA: TGTGCTAGTGCCTGGGAGGGGGGTAGTACTGAAGCTTTCTTT

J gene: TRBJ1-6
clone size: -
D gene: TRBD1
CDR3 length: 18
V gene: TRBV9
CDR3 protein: CASSPKTSGTAYNSPLHF
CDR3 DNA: TGTGCCAGCAGCCCAAAAACCTCCGGGACAGCCTATAATTCACCCCTCCACTTT

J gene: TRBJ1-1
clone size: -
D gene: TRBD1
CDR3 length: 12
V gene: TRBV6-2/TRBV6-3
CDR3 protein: CASSQDRAEAFF
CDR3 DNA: TGTGCCAGCAGCCAGGACAGGGCTGAAGCTTTCTTT

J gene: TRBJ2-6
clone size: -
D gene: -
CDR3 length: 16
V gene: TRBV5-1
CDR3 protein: CASSPAPGAGANVLTF
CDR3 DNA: TGCGCCAGCAGCCCGGCCCCCGGGGCTGGGGCCAACGTCCTGACTTTC

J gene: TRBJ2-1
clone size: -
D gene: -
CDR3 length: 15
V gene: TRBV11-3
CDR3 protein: CASSLIGGIRNEQFF
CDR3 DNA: TGTGCCAGCAGCTTAATTGGCGGGATTCGTAATGAGCAGTTCTTC

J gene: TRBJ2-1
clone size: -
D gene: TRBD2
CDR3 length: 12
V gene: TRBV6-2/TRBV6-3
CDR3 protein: CASSPRLARQFF
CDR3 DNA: TGTGCCAGCAGCCCCCGACTAGCTAGGCAGTTCTTC

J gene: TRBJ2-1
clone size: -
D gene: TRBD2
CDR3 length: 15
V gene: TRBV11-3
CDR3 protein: CASSSTRLAGGEQFF
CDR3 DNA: TGTGCCAGCAGCTCAACCCGTCTCGCGGGGGGAGAGCAGTTCTTC

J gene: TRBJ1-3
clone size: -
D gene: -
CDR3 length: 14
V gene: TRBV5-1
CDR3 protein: CASSLWGAGNTIYF
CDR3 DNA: TGCGCCAGCAGCTTGTGGGGGGCTGGAAACACCATATATTTT

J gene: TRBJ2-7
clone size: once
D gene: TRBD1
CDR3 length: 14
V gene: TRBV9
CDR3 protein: CASSLRQGAYEQYF
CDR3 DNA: TGTGCCAGCAGCCTCCGACAGGGGGCATACGAGCAGTACTTC